The present entry profiles one T cell receptor (beta chain) with its context. The protocol was immunoSEQ multiplex PCR, while the TCRdb copy is restricted to in-frame clones and leaves out a portion. The table records 40,000 to 55,000 clones, under 95% of them present only once. Germline V gene lookup returns CDR1 WNHNN and CDR2 SYGVQD (reference sequence). The CDR3 extends over 18 amino acids. V lost 3 bases to trimming and J lost 5 bases; unmatched junction nucleotides: 10. This sample is part of a study of OX40 agonist ivuxolimab in advanced cancers. The chain recombines TRBV10-1 with TRBJ2-1, with 13 nucleotides matching TRBD2. This TCR came from an adult with an advanced solid tumor such as melanoma, head and neck, liver or kidney cancer. This material consisted of CD4+ or CD8+ T cells sorted from blood, taken in a trial of the OX40 agonist ivuxolimab. The CDR3 DNA reads as TGCGCCAGCAGTGATCGTTCCGGACTAGCGGGAGATCACAATGAGCAGTTCTTC. It yields the protein CASSDRSGLAGDHNEQFF.